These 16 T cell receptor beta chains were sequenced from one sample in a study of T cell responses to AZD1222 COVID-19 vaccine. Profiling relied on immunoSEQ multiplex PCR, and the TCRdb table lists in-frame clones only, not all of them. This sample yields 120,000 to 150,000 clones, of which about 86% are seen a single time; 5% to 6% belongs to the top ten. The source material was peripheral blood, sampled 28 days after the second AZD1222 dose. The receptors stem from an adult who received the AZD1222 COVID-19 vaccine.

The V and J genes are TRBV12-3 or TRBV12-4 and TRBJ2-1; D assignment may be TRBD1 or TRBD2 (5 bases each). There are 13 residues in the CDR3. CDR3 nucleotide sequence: TGTGCTGCCCGGCAGGGACCGTCGAATGAGCAGTTCTTC. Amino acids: CAARQGPSNEQFF.

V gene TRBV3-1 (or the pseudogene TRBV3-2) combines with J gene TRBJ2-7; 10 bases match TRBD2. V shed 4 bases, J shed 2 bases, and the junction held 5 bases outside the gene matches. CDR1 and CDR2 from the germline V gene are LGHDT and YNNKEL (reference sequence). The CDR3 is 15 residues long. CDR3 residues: CASSPVAGGAYEQYF. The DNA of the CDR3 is TGTGCCAGCAGCCCAGTAGCGGGGGGCGCCTACGAGCAGTACTTC.

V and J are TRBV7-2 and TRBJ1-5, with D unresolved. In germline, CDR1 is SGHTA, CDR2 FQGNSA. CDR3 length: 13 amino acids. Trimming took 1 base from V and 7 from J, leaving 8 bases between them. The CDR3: CASSLDLSQPQHF. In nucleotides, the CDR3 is TGTGCCAGCAGCTTAGATCTCTCGCAGCCCCAGCATTTT. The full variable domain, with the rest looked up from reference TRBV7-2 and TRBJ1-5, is GAGVSQSPSNKVTEKGKDVELRCDPISGHTALYWYRQSLGQGLEFLIYFQGNSAPDKSGLPSDRFSAERTGGSVSTLTIQRTQQEDSAVYLCASSLDLSQPQHFGDGTRLSIL.

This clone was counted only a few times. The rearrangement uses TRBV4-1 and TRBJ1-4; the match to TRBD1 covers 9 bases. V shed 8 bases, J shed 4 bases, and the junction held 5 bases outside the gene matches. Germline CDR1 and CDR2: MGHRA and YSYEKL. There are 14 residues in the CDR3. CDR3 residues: CASGQGLGNEKLFF. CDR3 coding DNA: TGCGCCAGCGGACAGGGGCTAGGTAATGAAAAACTGTTTTTT.

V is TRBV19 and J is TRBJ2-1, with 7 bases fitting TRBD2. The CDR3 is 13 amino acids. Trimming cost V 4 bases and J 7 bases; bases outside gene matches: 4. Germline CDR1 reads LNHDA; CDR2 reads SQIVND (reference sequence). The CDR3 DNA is TGTGCCAGTAGTAATGGGGGAGGGAATGAGCAGTTCTTC. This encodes CASSNGGGNEQFF.

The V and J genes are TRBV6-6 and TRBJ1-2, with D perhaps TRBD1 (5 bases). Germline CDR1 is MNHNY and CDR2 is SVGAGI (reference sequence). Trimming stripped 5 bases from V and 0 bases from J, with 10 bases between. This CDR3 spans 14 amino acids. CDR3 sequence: CASSVGTANYGYTF. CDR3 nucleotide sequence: TGTGCCAGCAGTGTTGGGACGGCTAACTATGGCTACACCTTC.

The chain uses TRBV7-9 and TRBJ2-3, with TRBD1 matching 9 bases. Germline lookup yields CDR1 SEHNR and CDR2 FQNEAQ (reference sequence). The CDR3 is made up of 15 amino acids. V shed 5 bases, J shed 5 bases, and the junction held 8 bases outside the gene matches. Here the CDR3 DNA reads TGTGCCAGCAGCCACCGGGACAGGGTTGGAGATACGCAGTATTTT. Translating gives CASSHRDRVGDTQYF. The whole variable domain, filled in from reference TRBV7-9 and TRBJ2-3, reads DTGVSQNPRHKITKRGQNVTFRCDPISEHNRLYWYRQTLGQGPEFLTYFQNEAQLEKSRLLSDRFSAERPKGSFSTLEIQRTEQGDSAMYLCASSHRDRVGDTQYFGPGTRLTVL.

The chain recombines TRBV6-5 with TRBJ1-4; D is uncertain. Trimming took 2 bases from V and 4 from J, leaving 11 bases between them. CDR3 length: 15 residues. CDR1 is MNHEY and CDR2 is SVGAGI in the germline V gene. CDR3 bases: TGTGCCAGCAGTTACCGCGCGGACGATAATGAAAAACTGTTTTTT. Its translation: CASSYRADDNEKLFF.

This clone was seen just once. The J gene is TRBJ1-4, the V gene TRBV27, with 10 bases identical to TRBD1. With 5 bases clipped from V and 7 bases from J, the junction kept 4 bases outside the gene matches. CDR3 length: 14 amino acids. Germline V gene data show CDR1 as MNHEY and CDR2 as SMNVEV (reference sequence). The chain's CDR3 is CASSLGQGFEKLFF. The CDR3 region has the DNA TGTGCCAGCAGTCTGGGACAGGGGTTTGAAAAACTGTTTTTT. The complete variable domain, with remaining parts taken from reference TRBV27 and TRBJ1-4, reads EAQVTQNPRYLITVTGKKLTVTCSQNMNHEYMSWYRQDPGLGLRQIYYSMNVEVTDKGDVPEGYKVSRKEKRNFPLILESPSPNQTSLYFCASSLGQGFEKLFFGSGTQLSVL.

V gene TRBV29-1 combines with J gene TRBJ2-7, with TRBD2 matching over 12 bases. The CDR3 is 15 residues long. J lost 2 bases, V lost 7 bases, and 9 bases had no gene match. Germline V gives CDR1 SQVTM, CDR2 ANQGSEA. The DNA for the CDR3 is TGCAGCGCCGAACGGACTAGCGGGAATACCTACGAGCAGTACTTC. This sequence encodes CSAERTSGNTYEQYF.

This CDR3 reads CASSFRLRGSYNSPLHF. The CDR3 bases are TGTGCCAGCAGTTTTCGCCTCAGGGGCTCCTATAATTCACCCCTCCACTTT. V gene TRBV28 combines with J gene TRBJ1-6; maybe TRBD1 (6 bases). The germline gives CDR1 MDHEN, CDR2 SYDVKM. The CDR3 runs 17 residues. V lost 3 bases, J lost 0 bases, and 12 bases lay in between.

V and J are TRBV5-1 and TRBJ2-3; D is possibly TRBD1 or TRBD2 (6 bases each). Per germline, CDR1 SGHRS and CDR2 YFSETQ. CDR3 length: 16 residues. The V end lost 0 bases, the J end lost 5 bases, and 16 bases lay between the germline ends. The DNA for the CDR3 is TGCGCCAGCAGCTTGGAGGGGGGATTTAAAGGAGATACGCAGTATTTT. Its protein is CASSLEGGFKGDTQYF.

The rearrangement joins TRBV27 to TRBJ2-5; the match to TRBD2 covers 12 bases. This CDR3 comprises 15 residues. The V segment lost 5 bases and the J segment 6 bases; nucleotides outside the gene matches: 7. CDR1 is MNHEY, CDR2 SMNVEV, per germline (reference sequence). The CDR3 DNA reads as TGTGCCAGCAGTGGAGCTAGCGGGGGGGCGAAGACCCAGTACTTC. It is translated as CASSGASGGAKTQYF.

This chain's CDR3 is CAWGVNNQPQHF. The DNA of the CDR3 is TGTGCCTGGGGAGTTAATAATCAGCCCCAGCATTTT. The genes are TRBV30 and TRBJ1-5; D unclear. There are 12 residues in the CDR3. Looked up from germline, CDR1 is GTSNPN and CDR2 is SVGIG (reference sequence). V dropped 5 bases and J dropped 4 bases, with 9 bases sitting between them.

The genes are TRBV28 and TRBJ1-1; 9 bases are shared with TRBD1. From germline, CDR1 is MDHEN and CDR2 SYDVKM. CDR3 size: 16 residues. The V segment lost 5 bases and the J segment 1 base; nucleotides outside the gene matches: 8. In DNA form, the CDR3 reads TGTGCCAGCAGTCCGCTATTGGGACAGGGGAACACTGAAGCTTTCTTT. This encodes CASSPLLGQGNTEAFF.

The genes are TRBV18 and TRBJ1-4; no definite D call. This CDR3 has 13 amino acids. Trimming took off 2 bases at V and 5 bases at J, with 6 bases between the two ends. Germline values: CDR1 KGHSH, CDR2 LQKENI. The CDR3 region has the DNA TGTGCCAGCTCACCAGTAGCAAATGAAAAACTGTTTTTT. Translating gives CASSPVANEKLFF.